These 18 T cell receptor beta chains share one sample of origin, sequenced in a study of shared clonotypes between healthy human individuals. Sequencing used immunoSEQ multiplex PCR; TCRdb keeps in-frame clones, though not all of them. The data hold roughly 2.5 million clones, with 85% to 95% observed a single time. Sequencing was carried out using naive CD4+ T cells sorted from blood. Subset given: CD45RA+ positively selected. The source of these receptors is a man between 18 and 35 years old in good health.

DNA of the CDR3: TGTGCCAGCGTTCCCCTCTCAGGGGGCAGGGCAACTAATGAAAAACTGTTTTTT. It yields the protein CASVPLSGGRATNEKLFF. The chain carries TRBV2 and TRBJ1-4; TRBD1 aligns across 8 bases. The CDR3 sequence is 18 residues long. Looked up from germline, CDR1 is SNHLY and CDR2 is FYNNEI. Germline trimming cut 8 bases from V and 0 bases from J; bases unmatched to any gene: 14.

This clone was detected only once. V and J are TRBV2 and TRBJ2-1, with 8 positions matching TRBD2. The junction had 13 bases not matched to a gene; V was cut back by 6 bases and J by 9 bases. CDR1 is SNHLY, CDR2 FYNNEI, per germline. The CDR3 consists of 15 residues. The CDR3 DNA is TGTGCCAGCAGGGGTCTACTAGCGGCGATAGGTGAGCAGTTCTTC. It encodes CASRGLLAAIGEQFF.

This chain uses TRBV11-1 with TRBJ2-2; D gene ambiguous. This CDR3 is 13 amino acids long. V shed 5 bases and J shed 5 bases, with 9 bases lying between them. CDR1 SGHAT and CDR2 FQDESV come from the germline V gene (reference sequence). The CDR3 is CASSKEGTGELFF. The CDR3 DNA follows: TGTGCCAGCAGCAAGGAAGGGACCGGGGAGCTGTTTTTT.

J is TRBJ2-5 and V is TRBV5-1; weak D call: TRBD2 (5 bases). The CDR3 runs 13 residues. V lost 6 bases and J lost 3, with 12 bases in between. CDR1 is SGHRS, CDR2 YFSETQ, per germline. The chain's CDR3 is CASKWVGEETQYF. As DNA, the CDR3 is TGCGCCAGCAAATGGGTGGGAGAAGAGACCCAGTACTTC.

The CDR3 DNA reads TGTGCCAGCAGAACCGACGGGAACACCGGGGAGCTGTTTTTT. Translated: CASRTDGNTGELFF. The V and J genes are TRBV27 and TRBJ2-2; D not resolved. The germline V gene encodes CDR1 MNHEY and CDR2 SMNVEV (reference sequence). V dropped 6 bases and J dropped 1 base, with 9 bases sitting between them. The CDR3 length is 14 residues.

V gene TRBV11-2 combines with J gene TRBJ2-3, with D possibly TRBD2 on 6 matching bases. This CDR3 is 15 amino acids long. The ends were cut back, 5 bases at V and 3 bases at J, with 15 bases in the middle. The germline V gene encodes CDR1 SGHAT and CDR2 FQNNGV. CDR3 sequence reads: CASSLARGSTDTQYF. The DNA for the CDR3 is TGTGCCAGCAGCCTCGCGCGGGGCTCAACAGATACGCAGTATTTT.

This clone has only a few counts. V gene TRBV9 combines with J gene TRBJ1-5, with 7 bases aligning to TRBD1. J lost 1 base, V lost 1 base, and 11 bases had no gene match. Germline V gene lookup returns CDR1 SGDLS and CDR2 YYNGEE. The CDR3 runs 18 residues. The CDR3 region has the DNA TGTGCCAGCAGCGTAACCGTCGGGCGGGGACAGAGCAATCAGCCCCAGCATTTT. This gives the protein CASSVTVGRGQSNQPQHF.

The chain has TRBV7-3 and TRBJ2-1, with D possibly being TRBD1 (7 bases). Germline CDR1 SGHTA, CDR2 FQGTGA. Trimming cost V 4 bases and J 1 base, with 11 bases left between them. CDR3 length: 15 amino acids. This CDR3 is CASSSRGVSYNEQFF. The CDR3 nucleotides read TGTGCCAGCAGCTCCAGGGGGGTTTCCTACAATGAGCAGTTCTTC. The variable domain in full, completed from reference TRBV7-3 and TRBJ2-1, reads GAGVSQTPSNKVTEKGKYVELRCDPISGHTALYWYRQSLGQGPEFLIYFQGTGAADDSGLPNDRFFAVRPEGSVSTLKIQRTERGDSAVYLCASSSRGVSYNEQFFGPGTRLTVL.

V usage is TRBV5-1 and J usage is TRBJ2-1; 14 bases agree with TRBD2. The V gene's germline CDR1 is SGHRS and CDR2 YFSETQ. The junction had 10 bases not matched to a gene; V was cut back by 4 bases and J by 10 bases. CDR3 length equals 16 residues. CDR3 protein: CASSPGTSGRREEQFF. DNA of the CDR3: TGCGCCAGCAGCCCCGGGACTAGCGGGAGACGGGAAGAGCAGTTCTTC.

The V gene is TRBV5-4, the J gene TRBJ2-7; 10 positions agree with TRBD1. The CDR3 has 16 amino acids. Unmatched junction bases numbered 7, after V lost 0 bases and J lost 4 bases. CDR1 is SGHNT, CDR2 YYREEE, per germline (reference sequence). The chain's CDR3 is CASSLAGGQGRYEQYF. For the CDR3, the DNA is TGTGCCAGCAGCTTGGCCGGGGGACAGGGGAGATACGAGCAGTACTTC.

This chain uses TRBV2 with TRBJ2-3, with a possible D match to TRBD1 (5 bases). Germline V gene data show CDR1 as SNHLY and CDR2 as FYNNEI. The V gene lost 3 bases and the J gene lost 0 bases, with 13 bases spanning the gap. The CDR3 spans 16 residues. The CDR3 DNA reads TGTGCCAGCAGTGATCTGGGGCGGCCTAGCACAGATACGCAGTATTTT. It specifies CASSDLGRPSTDTQYF. Complete variable domain (other parts from reference TRBV2 and TRBJ2-3): EPEVTQTPSHQVTQMGQEVILRCVPISNHLYFYWYRQILGQKVEFLVSFYNNEISEKSEIFDDQFSVERPDGSNFTLKIRSTKLEDSAMYFCASSDLGRPSTDTQYFGPGTRLTVL.

V usage is TRBV18 and J usage is TRBJ1-6; D unresolved. V was shortened by 5 bases and J by 4 bases, with 12 bases between the two germline ends. Germline-derived CDR1 and CDR2 are KGHSH and LQKENI. CDR3 size: 15 residues. CDR3 loop: CASSSETIYNSPLHF. The CDR3 coding sequence is TGTGCCAGCTCATCTGAGACGATTTATAATTCACCCCTCCACTTT.

This chain links TRBV6-6 with TRBJ2-3, with a weak D call TRBD2 (6 bases). Trimming cost V 1 base and J 1 base, with 12 bases left between them. The V gene's germline CDR1 is MNHNY and CDR2 SVGAGI (reference sequence). The CDR3 is 16 amino acids. CDR3 DNA: TGTGCCAGCAGTTACTTGGGGCGGGGTGGCACAGATACGCAGTATTTT. This translates into CASSYLGRGGTDTQYF.

The genes are TRBV7-8 and TRBJ2-7, with D perhaps being TRBD1 or TRBD2 (5 bases each). Germline V gives CDR1 SGHVS, CDR2 FQNEAQ. Trimming removed 0 bases at V and 2 bases at J, with 11 bases between. The CDR3 contains 15 residues. CDR3 loop: CASSLARGTAYEQYF. The DNA for the CDR3 is TGTGCCAGCAGCTTAGCGCGAGGGACGGCCTACGAGCAGTACTTC. The full variable domain, rest sourced from reference TRBV7-8 and TRBJ2-7, is GAGVSQSPRYKVAKRGQDVALRCDPISGHVSLFWYQQALGQGPEFLTYFQNEAQLDKSGLPSDRFFAERPEGSVSTLKIQRTQQEDSAVYLCASSLARGTAYEQYFGPGTRLTVT.

The chain is built from TRBV6-1 and TRBJ1-2, with TRBD1 matching 8 bases. The CDR3 is 14 amino acids. CDR1 and CDR2 (germline): MNHNS, SASEGT. V dropped 2 bases and J dropped 7; count of bases not matched to a gene: 6. CDR3 region: CASSENQGASGYTF. In DNA form, the CDR3 reads TGTGCCAGCAGTGAAAATCAGGGGGCAAGTGGCTACACCTTC.

The V and J genes are TRBV29-1 and TRBJ2-2, with D unresolved. CDR1 SQVTM and CDR2 ANQGSEA come from the germline V gene. CDR3 size: 14 residues. The V and J ends lost 4 bases and 1 base respectively, with 10 bases between them. The CDR3 sequence: CSVGQLGNTGELFF. CDR3 DNA: TGCAGCGTTGGGCAGTTGGGGAACACCGGGGAGCTGTTTTTT.

This chain connects TRBV4-3 to TRBJ2-1; 7 bases are shared with TRBD2. In germline, CDR1 is LGHNA, CDR2 YSLEER. This CDR3 is built from 16 residues. Losses at the gene ends were 0 bases for V and 0 bases for J; bases not matched to a gene: 2. The CDR3, as DNA: TGCGCCAGCAGCCAAGATCGCGGGGGCTCCTACAATGAGCAGTTCTTC. Protein product: CASSQDRGGSYNEQFF.

V and J are TRBV6-1 and TRBJ1-6; D may be TRBD1 (5 bases). The ends were cut back, 7 bases at V and 8 bases at J, with 18 bases in the middle. Germline assignment: CDR1 MNHNS and CDR2 SASEGT. The CDR3 contains 15 residues. CDR3 sequence reads: CASNEGWGGDSPLHF. Here the CDR3 DNA reads TGTGCCAGCAATGAGGGATGGGGGGGTGATTCACCCCTCCACTTT.